This record looks at one TCR beta chain sequence and its context. Assay used: immunoSEQ multiplex PCR; TCRdb lists only in-frame clones, some missing. The table has fewer than 200,000 clones, around 96% seen once. The data originate from a study of cytomegalovirus exposure and HLA in healthy donors. Germline CDR1 WNHNN, CDR2 SYGVQD (reference sequence). The CDR3 has 19 amino acids. Trimming took 3 bases from V and 5 from J, leaving 26 bases between them. This receptor was taken from a woman aged 18-29 years in good health and CMV-seronegative. Sequenced: PBMCs. This sequence joins TRBV10-1 and TRBJ1-5; D might be TRBD1 (6 bases). The CDR3 reads CASSELQGLLQTPHQPQHF. In nucleotides, the CDR3 is TGCGCCAGCAGTGAACTACAGGGACTACTTCAGACCCCTCATCAGCCCCAGCATTTT.